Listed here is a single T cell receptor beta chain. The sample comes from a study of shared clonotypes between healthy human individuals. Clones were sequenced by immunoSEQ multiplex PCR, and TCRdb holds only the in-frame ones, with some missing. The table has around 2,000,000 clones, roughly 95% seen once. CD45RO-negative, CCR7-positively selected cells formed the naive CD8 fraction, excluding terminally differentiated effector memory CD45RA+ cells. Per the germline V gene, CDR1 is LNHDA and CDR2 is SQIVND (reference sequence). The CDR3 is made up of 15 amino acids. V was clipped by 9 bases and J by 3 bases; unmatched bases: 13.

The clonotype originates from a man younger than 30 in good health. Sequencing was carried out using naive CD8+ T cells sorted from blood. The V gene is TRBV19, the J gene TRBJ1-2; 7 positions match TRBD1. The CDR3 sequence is CASEDRDPPDYGYTF. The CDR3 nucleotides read TGTGCCAGCGAAGACAGGGACCCTCCAGACTATGGCTACACCTTC.